The subject of this entry is one T cell receptor beta chain. Its binding antigen is unknown. No base quality information exists; no much larger clone differs at one position. Every donor in the study was a healthy Caucasian. The study also sequenced three unrelated non-twin adults: a male aged 18 to 29, a male aged 50 to 60 and a female aged 50 to 60. Miltenyi CD45RO+ enrichment and human naive T-cell isolation kits were used to isolate memory (CD45RO+) and naive T cells from PBMC. Libraries were constructed by 5' RACE. Instrument on record: Illumina HiSeq 2000. A universal primer binding site was added through template switching, and the final cDNA carried a unique molecular identifier so that TCR cDNA molecules could be counted accurately. Specific primers in the conserved constant-segment region were used to synthesize first-strand cDNA for TCR alpha and beta chains. Each cDNA library was double barcoded, with a SMART-Mk sample barcode plus Illumina barcodes, to control for contamination. TruSeq adapter sequences and Illumina sample barcodes were added in two successive PCR steps. The TCR alpha and beta cDNA libraries were sequenced on the Illumina HiSeq platform using custom primers. Per the authors' processing: Unique molecular identifiers were extracted from raw reads with MiGEC, and CDR3 positions were determined with MiXCR. For each individual, recombination models were inferred using an EM algorithm with the repgenHMM and IGoR tools. Shared clonotype analysis was performed with the tcR package in R, normalizing sharing by the product of cloneset sizes. Out-of-frame nonproductive sequences were analyzed to study raw recombination free of thymic and clonal selection effects. The raw public reads went through TCRdb reprocessing: fastp at Q25, MiXCR clone calling, in-frame beta chains kept. Identical CDR3 protein sequences are pooled into one entry, listed with their most common genes and DNA. TCRdb, rather than the study authors, made the V and J calls. Counted in this sample were 350,000 to 450,000 distinct CDR3 sequences; around a sixth of them appeared once. The ten largest clones represent around 10% of the sample.

Trimming takes 3 bases off V and 3 bases off J; junction bases not matched to a gene: 5. The germline V gene (reference sequence) yields DFQATT for CDR1 and SNEGSKA for CDR2. The cysteine opens and the phenylalanine closes a CDR3 of 15 amino acids. Only the CDR3 part of the read is kept: 45 bases, read in frame from the first base. The sample originates from a study of identical twins (dated by TCRdb to 2016 to 2017). Study-level background: The study deep-sequenced TCR alpha and beta repertoires from monozygotic twins, unrelated adults of various ages and cord blood to test whether fetal clonotypes persist. Replicate twin experiments were performed at different times using different library preparation protocols to rule out contamination. Study-level results and caveats: Excess twin sharing in beta out-of-frame sequences was weaker because fewer shared sequences lowered the signal-to-noise ratio. Out-of-frame TCR alpha sharing in monozygotic twins was systematically underestimated by recombination models, whereas sharing between unrelated individuals was in agreement with the recombination models. Invariant T cells such as MAIT and iNKT could partly confound zero-insertion analyses, although diverse VJ usage argued against such confounding for most clonotypes. Fewer insertions were carried by abundant cord blood beta clonotypes, a similar but weaker trend appeared in young adult naive repertoires, and no such trend appeared in memory repertoires. Because the same donors could not be followed over many years, the conclusions relied on cross-sectional statistical analysis. Out-of-frame TCR alpha sequences shared between twins showed an excess of low generation-probability sequences compared with coincidental sharing between unrelated individuals.

The V gene is TRBV20-1 and the J gene is TRBJ2-5, with 12 bases in between that match TRBD2. Source material: naive T cells sorted from blood. The meaning of the sample's cell subset or site label: cells isolated with a human naive T-cell isolation kit. The source of this sequence is a man between 50 and 59 years old in good health. The CDR3 here reads CSASQLAGGEETQYF. The nucleotide sequence is TGCAGTGCTAGCCAACTAGCGGGAGGCGAAGAGACCCAGTACTTC.